The 30 T cell receptor beta chains below all came from one sample that was sequenced in a study of shared clonotypes between healthy human individuals. CD45RO-negative CD8 cells positively selected for CCR7 made up the naive population, which excluded terminally differentiated effector memory CD45RA+ cells. TCRdb's table, derived via immunoSEQ multiplex PCR, lists solely in-frame clones and lacks some. This table holds roughly 570,000 clones, roughly 98% found once. Sequencing was performed on naive CD8+ T cells sorted from blood. All receptors derive from a man aged 25 to 45 in good health.

This chain uses TRBV10-3 with TRBJ2-5, with 8 bases aligning to TRBD2. V lost 10 bases to trimming and J lost 2 bases; unmatched junction nucleotides: 9. This CDR3 has 14 amino acids. The germline V gene encodes CDR1 ENHRY and CDR2 SYGVKD. The CDR3 sequence is CATAGGSEQETQYF. The DNA of the CDR3 is TGTGCCACCGCGGGAGGCAGCGAACAAGAGACCCAGTACTTC.

This sequence joins TRBV10-1 and TRBJ2-3; D not resolved. This CDR3 region has 10 residues. Germline values: CDR1 WNHNN, CDR2 SYGVQD (reference sequence). The germline V and J ends were trimmed by 10 bases and 2 bases, with 4 bases remaining between them. CDR3 in amino acids: CATHTDTQYF. CDR3 in DNA: TGCGCCACTCACACAGATACGCAGTATTTT.

V and J are TRBV28 and TRBJ1-3; weak D call: TRBD1 (5 bases). CDR3 length: 12 amino acids. Deletions cut 3 bases from V and 5 bases from J, with 5 bases between. The germline CDR1 and CDR2 sequences are MDHEN and SYDVKM. The CDR3 coding sequence is TGTGCCAGCAGTTTGGACAGAAACACCATATATTTT. This translates into CASSLDRNTIYF.

The chain is built from TRBV6-1 and TRBJ2-7; a weak D match, TRBD1 (6 bases). Trimming removed 3 bases at V and 2 bases at J, with 17 bases between. Germline V CDR1 and CDR2: MNHNS, SASEGT. This CDR3 is built from 16 residues. The CDR3: CASSEGLGTYTYEQYF. Written as DNA, the CDR3 is TGTGCCAGCAGTGAGGGGTTGGGGACATATACCTACGAGCAGTACTTC.

The chain joins TRBV4-1 to TRBJ2-7; D may be TRBD1 or TRBD2 (5 bases each). V lost 1 base and J lost 6, with 22 bases in between. Germline V lookup: CDR1 MGHRA, CDR2 YSYEKL. CDR3 length: 17 residues. CDR3 sequence: CASSQAAVLGSQGEQYF. The CDR3 DNA sequence: TGCGCCAGCAGCCAAGCCGCCGTCCTGGGGAGCCAGGGCGAGCAGTACTTC.

The rearrangement links TRBV19 to TRBJ2-1; TRBD2 agrees at 9 bases. Germline values: CDR1 LNHDA, CDR2 SQIVND (reference sequence). J was trimmed by 9 bases and V by 3 bases; bases with no gene match: 12. The CDR3 spans 16 residues. The CDR3 bases are TGTGCCAGTAGTATTATTAGCGGGAGCTTTATCGCTGAGCAGTTCTTC. It translates to CASSIISGSFIAEQFF.

J is TRBJ2-1 and V is TRBV9; 9 bases align to TRBD2. Germline-derived CDR1 and CDR2 are SGDLS and YYNGEE. Trimming took 4 bases from V and 5 from J; bases not matched to a gene: 16. This CDR3 region has 18 residues. CDR3 amino acids: CASSFHLAGGSIDNEQFF. The CDR3 DNA is TGTGCCAGCAGCTTCCACCTCGCGGGAGGGAGTATCGACAATGAGCAGTTCTTC.

This clone was recorded once. The rearrangement uses TRBV14 and TRBJ2-7; D not certain. The CDR3 sequence is 15 residues long. The germline gives CDR1 SGHDN, CDR2 FVKESK. V was clipped by 0 bases and J by 7 bases, with 16 bases between them. The CDR3 bases are TGTGCCAGCAGCCAAGACGGTACCCTCGTTCGGGAGCAGTACTTC. Protein product: CASSQDGTLVREQYF.

The J gene is TRBJ2-5, the V gene TRBV6-5, with 7 nucleotides matching TRBD1. There are 13 residues in the CDR3. V was pared by 4 bases and J by 3 bases, with 2 bases of the junction left unmatched. The germline CDR1 and CDR2 sequences are MNHEY and SVGAGI. CDR3 loop: CASSLQGKETQYF. CDR3 nucleotides: TGTGCCAGCAGTTTACAGGGGAAAGAGACCCAGTACTTC.

The chain uses TRBV4-1 and TRBJ2-1; D not certain. Germline CDR1 is MGHRA and CDR2 is YSYEKL. This CDR3 comprises 15 residues. Trimming took off 0 bases at V and 2 bases at J, with 8 bases between the two ends. The CDR3 DNA reads as TGCGCCAGCAGCCAAGAAGGGTCAGCCTACAATGAGCAGTTCTTC. Its translation: CASSQEGSAYNEQFF.

The chain carries TRBV10-3 and TRBJ2-3; D is ambiguous. CDR3 length equals 15 residues. V lost 0 bases to trimming and J lost 4 bases, with 11 bases between them. Germline CDR1 is ENHRY and CDR2 is SYGVKD. Written as DNA, the CDR3 is TGTGCCATCAGTGAGTCGGGTAGGGTTGCAGATACGCAGTATTTT. Its protein is CAISESGRVADTQYF.

The rearrangement joins TRBV10-3 to TRBJ2-7; 14 bases match TRBD2. This CDR3 spans 19 amino acids. The germline V gene encodes CDR1 ENHRY and CDR2 SYGVKD. Unmatched junction bases numbered 13, after V lost 3 bases and J lost 3 bases. The DNA for the CDR3 is TGTGCCATCAGTGACGATTTGGGTGGGACTAGCGGGAGTTTCTACGAGCAGTACTTC. This translates into CAISDDLGGTSGSFYEQYF.

This chain connects TRBV15 to TRBJ2-7; possibly TRBD2 for D (6 bases). CDR3 length: 16 residues. V lost 2 bases to trimming and J lost 4 bases, with 18 bases between them. CDR1 is LNHNV and CDR2 is YYDKDF in the germline V gene (reference sequence). CDR3 DNA: TGTGCCACCAGCAGATTCCCGGGAGAGGTCGAGTACGAGCAGTACTTC. It specifies CATSRFPGEVEYEQYF.

This sequence joins TRBV25-1 and TRBJ2-7; D is unresolved. The CDR3 covers 18 residues. The V gene's germline CDR1 is MGHDK and CDR2 SYGVNS. V shed 2 bases and J shed 1 base, with 21 bases lying between them. CDR3 sequence reads: CASSETIYSRAESYEQYF. CDR3 nucleotides: TGTGCCAGCAGTGAAACGATCTACTCTAGGGCGGAGTCCTACGAGCAGTACTTC.

The chain uses TRBV27 and TRBJ2-7, with D possibly matching TRBD2 (7 bases). CDR3 length: 15 amino acids. Germline V CDR1 and CDR2: MNHEY, SMNVEV (reference sequence). Trimming shortened V by 0 bases and J by 3 bases, and 12 bases separated the two germline ends. CDR3 in DNA: TGTGCCAGCAGTTTATCGGGCGGGGGCGGCTACGAGCAGTACTTC. It is translated as CASSLSGGGGYEQYF.

The chain links TRBV13 to TRBJ1-1, with D maybe TRBD1 (5 bases). This CDR3 contains 13 residues. V was cut by 5 bases and J by 5 bases, with 12 bases left in between. CDR1 is PRHDT and CDR2 is FYEKMQ in the germline V gene (reference sequence). The CDR3 bases are TGTGCCAGCAGCGAGGACAACCCGACTGAAGCTTTCTTT. Translation gives CASSEDNPTEAFF.

The genes are TRBV6-6 and TRBJ1-1; weak D call: TRBD1 (5 bases). The germline V gene has CDR1 MNHNY and CDR2 SVGAGI (reference sequence). Trimming pared 6 bases from V and 2 bases from J, leaving 19 bases between. The length of the CDR3 is 16 residues. CDR3 sequence reads: CASSLNLEQGNTEAFF. The CDR3 nucleotides are TGTGCCAGCAGCCTTAACCTCGAGCAGGGTAACACTGAAGCTTTCTTT.

The chain has TRBV4-1 and TRBJ2-3; 13 bases align to TRBD2. This CDR3 contains 15 residues. Germline V lookup: CDR1 MGHRA, CDR2 YSYEKL. The trim removed 3 bases at V and 3 bases at J, leaving 0 bases unmatched. The CDR3 DNA reads as TGCGCCAGCAGCCAGACTAGCGGGAGGACAGATACGCAGTATTTT. This translates into CASSQTSGRTDTQYF.

The chain combines TRBV27 with TRBJ2-7; TRBD1 might be the D (6 bases). This CDR3 contains 14 residues. CDR1 is MNHEY, CDR2 SMNVEV, per germline (reference sequence). V lost 5 bases to trimming and J lost 0 bases, with 11 bases between them. DNA for the CDR3: TGTGCCAGCAGTGTACAGGGCAGCTCCTACGAGCAGTACTTC. This sequence encodes CASSVQGSSYEQYF.

The chain has TRBV27 and TRBJ1-3; a weak D match, TRBD1 (5 bases). Trimming pared 0 bases from V and 3 bases from J, leaving 9 bases between. The CDR3 is made up of 15 amino acids. Germline loops: CDR1 MNHEY, CDR2 SMNVEV (reference sequence). In DNA form, the CDR3 reads TGTGCCAGCAGTTTATCTGGAAGGGGTGGAAACACCATATATTTT. Encoded protein: CASSLSGRGGNTIYF.

Only one count was recorded for this clone. CDR3 nucleotide sequence: TGTGCCAGTAGTATTATCGGGACAGTAAACGGGGAGCTGTTTTTT. Its translation is CASSIIGTVNGELFF. The chain employs TRBV19 and TRBJ2-2, with 7 bases matching TRBD1. CDR3 length equals 15 residues. Germline CDR1 and CDR2: LNHDA and SQIVND (reference sequence). V shed 3 bases, J shed 7 bases, and the junction held 8 bases outside the gene matches.

This clone appeared a single time. Lacking the conserved final phenylalanine or tryptophan, this CDR3 likely reflects a read error. The DNA is left out, because the CDR3 cannot be placed on it with certainty; the CDR3 is given as TCRdb lists it. The rearrangement links TRBV21-1 to TRBJ2-7; TRBD1, as called in the table, went unchecked against the DNA. TRBV21-1 is noted as a pseudogene. The CDR3 is 11 residues long, counting both termini. The CDR3 here is CASRLKRQGVS.

The gene calls are TRBV10-3 and TRBJ2-3; TRBD2 agrees at 11 bases. V was pared by 4 bases and J by 3 bases, with 9 bases of the junction left unmatched. The CDR3 length is 17 residues. The germline CDR1 and CDR2 sequences are ENHRY and SYGVKD. The DNA of the CDR3 is TGTGCCATCAGTGGGACTTTAGCGGGAGGGGTAACAGATACGCAGTATTTT. It codes for CAISGTLAGGVTDTQYF.

The chain carries TRBV5-6 and TRBJ1-2; the match to TRBD1 covers 8 bases. V shed 1 base, J shed 6 bases, and the junction held 8 bases outside the gene matches. This CDR3 contains 15 residues. CDR1 and CDR2 (germline): SGHDT, YYEEEE. CDR3 nucleotide sequence: TGTGCCAGCAGCTTGTCGGCAGGGGGCTTGAATGGCTACACCTTC. The encoded protein is CASSLSAGGLNGYTF.

This sequence joins TRBV7-2 and TRBJ1-3; no firm D call. The V end lost 3 bases, the J end lost 4 bases, and 4 bases lay between the germline ends. The CDR3 extends over 12 amino acids. CDR1 and CDR2 from the germline V gene are SGHTA and FQGNSA. Here the CDR3 DNA reads TGTGCCAGCAGCTTTCAGGGAAACACCATATATTTT. Its protein is CASSFQGNTIYF. The whole variable domain, remainder taken from reference TRBV7-2 and TRBJ1-3, is GAGVSQSPSNKVTEKGKDVELRCDPISGHTALYWYRQSLGQGLEFLIYFQGNSAPDKSGLPSDRFSAERTGGSVSTLTIQRTQQEDSAVYLCASSFQGNTIYFGEGSWLTVV.

In regard to this clone: This same CDR3 is encoded by further DNA sequences in the sample. V and J are TRBV27 and TRBJ2-7; the D is unclear. Deletions cut 5 bases from V and 3 bases from J, with 11 bases between. Germline V gene sequence: CDR1 MNHEY, CDR2 SMNVEV (reference sequence). This CDR3 is built from 13 residues. CDR3 residues: CASSPYSNYEQYF. In nucleotides, the CDR3 is TGTGCCAGCAGTCCCTACTCGAACTACGAGCAGTACTTC.

The J gene is TRBJ2-6, the V gene TRBV19; D is perhaps TRBD1 (6 bases). Germline CDR1 and CDR2: LNHDA and SQIVND (reference sequence). The germline V and J ends were trimmed by 5 bases and 0 bases, with 17 bases remaining between them. This CDR3 comprises 18 residues. CDR3 in amino acids: CASSPRTEAYSGANVLTF. The DNA for the CDR3 is TGTGCCAGTAGTCCAAGGACAGAGGCGTACTCTGGGGCCAACGTCCTGACTTTC.

This chain connects TRBV11-2 to TRBJ2-3; 10 nucleotides line up with TRBD2. Unmatched junction bases numbered 7, after V lost 5 bases and J lost 5 bases. The germline CDR1 and CDR2 sequences are SGHAT and FQNNGV. The CDR3 length is 15 residues. CDR3 amino acids: CASSVLAGGLDTQYF. CDR3 nucleotide sequence: TGTGCCAGCAGCGTCTTAGCGGGAGGTCTAGATACGCAGTATTTT.

The chain recombines TRBV4-1 with TRBJ2-7; TRBD2 agrees at 8 bases. The germline V gene has CDR1 MGHRA and CDR2 YSYEKL. There are 15 residues in the CDR3. The V and J ends lost 4 bases and 1 base, in that order; junction bases with no gene match: 6. CDR3 sequence (DNA): TGCGCCAGCAGCCCCGGGGGGGCCTTTTCCTACGAGCAGTACTTC. Translated, it gives CASSPGGAFSYEQYF.

The chain is built from TRBV7-6 and TRBJ2-7; 7 bases are a match to TRBD2. Looked up from germline, CDR1 is SGHVS and CDR2 is FNYEAQ. The CDR3 length is 13 residues. With V trimmed by 8 bases and J by 3 bases, 7 bases remained unmatched. CDR3 sequence (DNA): TGTGCCAGCGGACCGGCGGGGGACTACGAGCAGTACTTC. It specifies CASGPAGDYEQYF.